These 7 T cell receptor beta chains originate from one sample sequenced in a study of T cell changes during pregnancy in multiple sclerosis. Profiling relied on immunoSEQ multiplex PCR, and the TCRdb table lists in-frame clones only, not all of them. The repertoire holds more than 65,000 clones, 85% to 90% seen once, with 9% to 9.5% in the top ten. The starting material was peripheral blood, obtained after pregnancy. These receptors originate from a female donor in good health, enrolled as a control in a pregnancy study.

The chain joins TRBV9 to TRBJ1-1, with 7 bases that match TRBD1. Losses at the gene ends were 0 bases for V and 8 bases for J; bases not matched to a gene: 7. The germline V gene has CDR1 SGDLS and CDR2 YYNGEE. The CDR3 runs 14 residues. DNA for the CDR3: TGTGCCAGCAGCGTAGGGACCGACAGGGCGGAAGCTTTCTTT. It translates to CASSVGTDRAEAFF.

This clone was picked up one time. This sequence joins TRBV10-3 and TRBJ1-5, with TRBD1 matching 7 bases. The CDR3 runs 15 residues. V gave up 4 bases and J gave up 4 bases; unmatched junction bases: 7. CDR1 and CDR2 (germline): ENHRY, SYGVKD. CDR3 residues: CAISASQGVNQPQHF. The CDR3 DNA sequence: TGTGCCATCAGTGCTTCTCAGGGGGTTAATCAGCCCCAGCATTTT.

The chain carries TRBV4-1 and TRBJ2-1; a possible D gene is TRBD2 (5 bases). Germline-derived CDR1 and CDR2 are MGHRA and YSYEKL. This CDR3 has 16 amino acids. The germline V and J ends were trimmed by 0 bases and 2 bases, with 11 bases remaining between them. The CDR3 coding sequence is TGCGCCAGCAGCCAAGATCTTATCGGGGCCTACAATGAGCAGTTCTTC. Protein sequence: CASSQDLIGAYNEQFF.

The rearrangement links TRBV5-6 to TRBJ1-2, with 7 bases identical to TRBD1. Germline values: CDR1 SGHDT, CDR2 YYEEEE. The CDR3 has 14 amino acids. V lost 4 bases and J lost 0; bases outside the gene matches: 3. The CDR3 region is CASSMGQSNYGYTF. CDR3 bases: TGTGCCAGCAGCATGGGACAGTCTAACTATGGCTACACCTTC.

The J gene is TRBJ2-2, the V gene TRBV5-1, with 14 bases matching TRBD2. CDR1 is SGHRS and CDR2 is YFSETQ in the germline V gene. The CDR3 loop spans 16 amino acids. Trimming at V came to 4 bases and at J to 3 bases, leaving 2 bases not matched to a gene. DNA of the CDR3: TGCGCCAGCAGCCCGGGACTAGCGGGAGACACCGGGGAGCTGTTTTTT. The encoded protein is CASSPGLAGDTGELFF.

The rearrangement uses TRBV6-6 and TRBJ1-1; D possibly corresponds to TRBD1 (6 bases). The CDR3 has 14 amino acids. The germline gives CDR1 MNHNY, CDR2 SVGAGI (reference sequence). Trimming removed 5 bases at V and 1 base at J, with 11 bases between. The CDR3, as DNA: TGTGCCAGCAGTGTGGGACACCCGAACACTGAAGCTTTCTTT. This gives the protein CASSVGHPNTEAFF.

This chain uses TRBV5-8 with TRBJ2-7; D is undetermined. This CDR3 spans 13 amino acids. In germline, CDR1 is SGHTS, CDR2 YDEGEE. Trimming removed 1 base at V and 4 bases at J, with 9 bases between. This CDR3 is CASSLSHRYEQYF. CDR3 DNA: TGTGCCAGCAGCTTGAGCCATCGATACGAGCAGTACTTC.